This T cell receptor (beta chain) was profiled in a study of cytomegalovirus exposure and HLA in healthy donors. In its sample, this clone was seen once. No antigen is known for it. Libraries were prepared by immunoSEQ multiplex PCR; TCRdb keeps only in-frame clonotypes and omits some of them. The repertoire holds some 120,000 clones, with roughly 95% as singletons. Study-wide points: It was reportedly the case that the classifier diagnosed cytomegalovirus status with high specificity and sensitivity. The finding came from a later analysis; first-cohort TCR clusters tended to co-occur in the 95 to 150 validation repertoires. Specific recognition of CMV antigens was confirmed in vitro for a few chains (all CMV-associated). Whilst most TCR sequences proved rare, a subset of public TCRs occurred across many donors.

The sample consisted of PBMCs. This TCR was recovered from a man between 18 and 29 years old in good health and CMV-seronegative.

The CDR3, as DNA: TGTGCCAGCAGCTTCGCATCAGGGGAATTTAGCTACGAGCAGTACTTC. It encodes CASSFASGEFSYEQYF. The chain combines TRBV7-2 with TRBJ2-7, with D tentatively TRBD1 (6 bases). The CDR3 totals 16 residues. Germline V gene sequence: CDR1 SGHTA, CDR2 FQGNSA. V lost 3 bases and J lost 3, with 18 bases in between.